What follows is one T cell receptor (beta chain) and its context. The sample originates from a study of CD8 T cells in Susac syndrome. The RNA input was about 0.45 to 1 ug, and it was reverse transcribed with random hexamers. Multiplex PCR with immunoSEQ amplified the TCR beta CDR3 across 54 Vbeta and 13 Jbeta. MiXCR, applied by TCRdb to the immunoSEQ multiplex PCR reads, yields one record per CDR3 protein. The data contain approximately 46,000 distinct CDR3 sequences, roughly 92% of them singletons. The CDR3 runs 16 residues. The germline CDR1 and CDR2 sequences are SGHDT and YYEEEE. The V gene lost 4 bases and the J gene lost 4 bases, with 20 bases spanning the gap. CD8+ and CD4+ T cells from blood underwent TCR beta sequencing. Healthy donors were controls matched for age and sex. TEMRA cells were enriched by FACS, while CD8+ and CD4+ T cells were obtained through a negative isolation that was performed magnetically.

The rearrangement joins TRBV5-6 to TRBJ2-5, with a weak D call TRBD1 (6 bases). The clonotype was recovered from a human donor in good health. The sequenced material came from CD8+ T cells from PBMCs. CDR3 sequence reads: CASSLRRNRAGETQYF. The CDR3 nucleotides are TGTGCCAGCAGCCTCCGCCGCAACAGGGCGGGAGAGACCCAGTACTTC.